Shown below are 4 T cell receptor beta chains from a single sample sequenced in a study of graft-versus-host responses after intestinal transplantation. Assay used: immunoSEQ multiplex PCR; TCRdb lists only in-frame clones, some missing. The data contain around 92,000 clones, roughly 86% of them singletons. The sample was PBMCs, taken 255 days after intestinal transplant. The receptors were gathered from a human patient who received an intestinal transplant, so some T cells may come from the graft donor.

CDR3 DNA: TGTGCCAGAAGCCAGCTAATGTGGACTCCCCAAGAGACCCAGTACTTC. This encodes CARSQLMWTPQETQYF. The V gene is TRBV5-3, the J gene TRBJ2-5; D possibly corresponds to TRBD2 (5 bases). TRBV5-3 is an ORF for which the function is uncertain. The CDR3 has 16 amino acids. V gave up 4 bases and J gave up 1 base, with 17 bases separating them.

This clone was observed a single time. The chain joins TRBV19 to TRBJ2-5, with 7 bases that match TRBD1. There are 13 residues in the CDR3. V shed 10 bases and J 2 bases; nucleotides not matched to a gene: 7. Germline CDR1 reads LNHDA; CDR2 reads SQIVND (reference sequence). As DNA, the CDR3 is TGTGCCACCGCTCGGACAGGACAAGAGACCCAGTACTTC. Amino acids: CATARTGQETQYF.

The chain couples TRBV15 to TRBJ1-4, with 8 bases identical to TRBD1. The CDR3 contains 15 residues. V lost 5 bases to trimming and J lost 0 bases; unmatched junction nucleotides: 2. The germline V gene encodes CDR1 LNHNV and CDR2 YYDKDF (reference sequence). CDR3 DNA sequence: TGTGCCACCAGCGGGGGACAGGCAACTAATGAAAAACTGTTTTTT. As protein: CATSGGQATNEKLFF.

DNA for the CDR3: TGTGCCAGCAGCCCCGGGGGGCCACCTTCCTACGAGCAGTACGTC. This encodes CASSPGGPPSYEQYV. The chain uses TRBV9 and TRBJ2-7; D might be TRBD2 (7 bases). Per germline, CDR1 SGDLS and CDR2 YYNGEE. Trimming stripped 4 bases from V and 1 base from J, with 15 bases between. This CDR3 has 15 residues.